The 3 T cell receptor beta chains given below trace back to one sample, sequenced in a study of CD8 T cells in Susac syndrome. Reverse transcription used about 0.5 to 1 ug RNA and random hexamers. One entry per CDR3 protein results from TCRdb running MiXCR on the immunoSEQ multiplex PCR reads. The sample has 150,000 to 190,000 distinct CDR3 sequences, around 95% seen once. The sequencing input was CD4+ T cells from PBMCs. All receptors derive from a human donor with Susac syndrome.

The chain joins TRBV7-3 to TRBJ2-1; tentatively, D is TRBD2 (5 bases). The V end lost 1 base, the J end lost 7 bases, and 8 bases lay between the germline ends. The CDR3 sequence is 13 residues long. Germline-derived CDR1 and CDR2 are SGHTA and FQGTGA. DNA of the CDR3: TGTGCCAGCAGCTTAATCCGGGGAAATGAGCAGTTCTTC. Translation: CASSLIRGNEQFF.

The chain is built from TRBV7-8 and TRBJ1-6; D remains unclear. This CDR3 has 19 residues. V lost 2 bases and J lost 0, with 17 bases in between. CDR1 and CDR2 (germline): SGHVS, FQNEAQ. CDR3 DNA: TGTGCCAGCAGCTTAAGAGTCAGCGGCTTGAGCTCCTATAATTCACCCCTCCACTTT. This translates into CASSLRVSGLSSYNSPLHF.

This rearrangement joins TRBV20-1 to TRBJ2-1; D call uncertain. The germline CDR1 and CDR2 sequences are DFQATT and SNEGSKA (reference sequence). With 1 base removed from V and 8 bases from J, the gap between germline ends came to 9 bases. The CDR3 loop spans 12 amino acids. The chain's CDR3 is CSARAESHEQFF. DNA for the CDR3: TGCAGTGCTAGAGCTGAGAGCCATGAGCAGTTCTTC.